This T cell receptor beta chain was found in a study of vaccination effects on CD4 cells after COVID-19. Points from the study as a whole: Clones of infection and vaccine origin contracted markedly late after vaccination. Mainly new clones induced by vaccination were found among post-vaccine spike-reactive clones in convalescents.

Libraries were prepared by immunoSEQ multiplex PCR; TCRdb keeps only in-frame clonotypes and omits some of them. Here the sample spans 30,000 or so clones, 55% to 75% being singletons. For this clone: The antigen is undetermined.

In the ViraFEST assay, antigen-specific CD4+ clonotypes were identified by expansion after peptide-pool stimulation. Culturing for about 10 days preceded CD4+ T cell isolation. A PCR test confirmed that the person had SARS-CoV-2 infection between March and December 2020. It was on days 3 and 7 that half the medium was replaced with IL-2 medium. CDR1 and CDR2 (germline): SGHRS, YFSETQ. V gave up 4 bases and J gave up 5 bases, with 16 bases separating them. This CDR3 region has 15 residues. V and J are TRBV5-1 and TRBJ2-1; TRBD2 might be the D (6 bases). This specimen was CD4+ T cells from PBMCs cultured with a peptide pool, taken before COVID-19 vaccination. This TCR was recovered from a human donor who had a prior SARS-CoV-2 infection. The CDR3 sequence is CASSPLAGRDNEQFF. CDR3 coding DNA: TGCGCCAGCAGCCCCTTGGCGGGACGGGACAATGAGCAGTTCTTC.